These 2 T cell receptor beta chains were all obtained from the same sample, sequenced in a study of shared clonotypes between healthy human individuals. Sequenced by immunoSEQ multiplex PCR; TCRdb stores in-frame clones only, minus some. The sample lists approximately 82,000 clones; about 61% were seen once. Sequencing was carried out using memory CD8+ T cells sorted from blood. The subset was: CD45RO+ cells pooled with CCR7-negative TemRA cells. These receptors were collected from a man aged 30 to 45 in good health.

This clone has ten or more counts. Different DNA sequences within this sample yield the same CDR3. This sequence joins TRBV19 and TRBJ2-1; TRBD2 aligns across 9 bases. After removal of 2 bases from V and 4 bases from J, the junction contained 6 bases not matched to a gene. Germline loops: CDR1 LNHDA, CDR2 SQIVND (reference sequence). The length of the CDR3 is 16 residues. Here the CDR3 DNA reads TGTGCCAGTAGTATATTGACTAGCGGCTTATACAATGAGCAGTTCTTC. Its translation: CASSILTSGLYNEQFF.

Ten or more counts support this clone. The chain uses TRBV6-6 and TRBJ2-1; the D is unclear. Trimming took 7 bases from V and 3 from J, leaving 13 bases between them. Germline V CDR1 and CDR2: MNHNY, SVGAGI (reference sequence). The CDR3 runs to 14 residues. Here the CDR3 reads CASTLGSSYNEQFF. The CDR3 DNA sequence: TGTGCCAGCACCCTGGGTAGCAGCTACAATGAGCAGTTCTTC.